This entry lists 30 T cell receptor beta chains sequenced from one sample in a study of CD8+CD57+ T cells in acquired aplastic anemia. Genomic DNA templated the TCR beta VDJ and CDR3 profiling. One entry per CDR3 protein results from TCRdb running MiXCR on the reads. The repertoire holds a few hundred thousand distinct CDR3 sequences, with 30% to 35% as singletons. The sequencing input was sorted CD4+, CD8+, or CD8+CD57+ T cells (not recorded which) from PBMCs. The source is a human donor in good health, serving as a control.

The chain recombines TRBV18 with TRBJ2-1, with 7 bases matching TRBD2. Trimming at V came to 2 bases and at J to 8 bases, leaving 6 bases not matched to a gene. The CDR3 extends over 14 amino acids. The germline V gene has CDR1 KGHSH and CDR2 LQKENI. The CDR3 loop reads CASSPAGRVHEQFF. The DNA of the CDR3 is TGTGCCAGCTCACCAGCGGGGAGGGTGCATGAGCAGTTCTTC.

The rearrangement joins TRBV6-1 to TRBJ2-4; D uncertain. The CDR3 is 17 amino acids. Trimming shortened V by 2 bases and J by 0 bases, and 14 bases separated the two germline ends. Germline CDR1 is MNHNS and CDR2 is SASEGT. CDR3 nucleotide sequence: TGTGCCAGCAGTGAAAATCTTGTCAGTCCAGCCAAAAACATTCAGTACTTC. It yields the protein CASSENLVSPAKNIQYF.

This clonotype came up many times. The CDR3 nucleotides read TGTGCCAGTAGTGCGGAGGGACAGGGGAAACCACCCCTCCACTTT. Its protein product is CASSAEGQGKPPLHF. V gene TRBV19 combines with J gene TRBJ1-6, with 10 bases fitting TRBD1. Germline lookup yields CDR1 LNHDA and CDR2 SQIVND (reference sequence). The CDR3 extends over 15 amino acids. Trimming took 5 bases from V and 11 from J; bases not matched to a gene: 9. The entire variable domain, with the rest obtained from reference TRBV19 and TRBJ1-6, is as follows: DGGITQSPKYLFRKEGQNVTLSCEQNLNHDAMYWYRQDPGQGLRLIYYSQIVNDFQKGDIAEGYSVSREKKESFPLTVTSAQKNPTAFYLCASSAEGQGKPPLHFGNGTRLTVT.

In the case of this clonotype: One base away lies a much larger clone, so this may be a sequencing read error. This chain uses TRBV20-1 with TRBJ1-2; D may be TRBD1 (6 bases). This CDR3 comprises 14 residues. Germline loops: CDR1 DFQATT, CDR2 SNEGSKA (reference sequence). In DNA form, the CDR3 reads TGCGGTGCTTTAACAGGGTCGAGCGGCTATGGCTACACCTTC. It yields the protein CGALTGSSGYGYTF.

This clonotype was counted many times. This chain links TRBV20-1 with TRBJ1-1; 7 nucleotides match TRBD1. The CDR3 extends over 12 amino acids. V lost 6 bases and J lost 5; bases outside the gene matches: 6. Germline-derived CDR1 and CDR2 are DFQATT and SNEGSKA (reference sequence). CDR3 sequence (DNA): TGCAGTGCCCTTCCAGGGGGAACTGAAGCTTTCTTT. Residues: CSALPGGTEAFF.

This clonotype was seen at least ten times. The chain employs TRBV5-1 and TRBJ2-2, with 8 bases lining up with TRBD2. V lost 0 bases, J lost 4 bases, and 2 bases stayed unmatched. The CDR3 contains 15 residues. Per germline, CDR1 SGHRS and CDR2 YFSETQ. The CDR3 reads CASSLAGRGTGELFF. The CDR3 DNA reads as TGCGCCAGCAGCTTGGCCGGGAGGGGCACCGGGGAGCTGTTTTTT.

In this sample, this clonotype turned up many times. CDR3 region: CAISGPRVREQYF. For the CDR3, the DNA is TGTGCCATCAGTGGTCCCAGGGTGAGAGAGCAGTACTTC. The J gene is TRBJ2-7, the V gene TRBV10-3; D perhaps matches TRBD1 (5 bases). The CDR3 spans 13 residues. Germline assignment: CDR1 ENHRY and CDR2 SYGVKD. V was trimmed by 4 bases and J by 7 bases, leaving 14 bases between them.

This clonotype was detected a few times. The chain combines TRBV5-1 with TRBJ1-1; unclear D gene. Per the germline V gene, CDR1 is SGHRS and CDR2 is YFSETQ. Trimming removed 4 bases at V and 1 base at J, with 11 bases between. This CDR3 has 14 residues. CDR3 nucleotide sequence: TGCGCCAGCAGCCTCCACTACCCGAACACTGAAGCTTTCTTT. Translation gives CASSLHYPNTEAFF. Full variable domain (rest looked up from reference TRBV5-1 and TRBJ1-1): KAGVTQTPRYLIKTRGQQVTLSCSPISGHRSVSWYQQTPGQGLQFLFEYFSETQRNKGNFPGRFSGRQFSNSRSEMNVSTLELGDSALYLCASSLHYPNTEAFFGQGTRLTVV.

This clonotype was picked up many times. The gene calls are TRBV7-9 and TRBJ2-7, with D possibly being TRBD2 (5 bases). CDR1 is SEHNR and CDR2 is FQNEAQ in the germline V gene (reference sequence). The V gene lost 5 bases and the J gene lost 6 bases, with 23 bases spanning the gap. This CDR3 spans 16 amino acids. The CDR3 DNA reads as TGTGCCAGCAGCCCATGGCCGGGATGGGGTGAGTTCGAGCAGTACTTC. Translating it yields CASSPWPGWGEFEQYF.

This clonotype has more than one count but fewer than ten. The V call is TRBV5-6, the J call TRBJ1-2, with D unresolved. Trimming cost V 2 bases and J 4 bases, with 15 bases left between them. This CDR3 spans 15 amino acids. Germline loops: CDR1 SGHDT, CDR2 YYEEEE. CDR3 nucleotides: TGTGCCAGCAGCTTAACCGCGGGGATGTTCTATGGCTACACCTTC. Its protein product is CASSLTAGMFYGYTF. The variable domain in full, completed from reference TRBV5-6 and TRBJ1-2, reads DAGVTQSPTHLIKTRGQQVTLRCSPKSGHDTVSWYQQALGQGPQFIFQYYEEEERQRGNFPDRFSGHQFPNYSSELNVNALLLGDSALYLCASSLTAGMFYGYTFGSGTRLTVV.

Regarding this clonotype: One end of the junction is discordant with germline, which a read error may explain. The J gene is TRBJ1-4, the V gene TRBV5-1, with TRBD1 as a possible D gene (5 bases). Germline values: CDR1 SGHRS, CDR2 YFSETQ. CDR3 length: 14 amino acids. CDR3 DNA: TGCGCCAGCAGCGGGAGGACATCTAATGAAAAACCGTTTTTT. This translates into CASSGRTSNEKPFF.

This clonotype was recorded many times. This chain joins TRBV7-9 and TRBJ1-2; no clear D gene. CDR1 and CDR2 from the germline V gene are SEHNR and FQNEAQ (reference sequence). The V end was cut by 1 base, the J end by 3 bases, with 6 bases between. The CDR3 has 13 amino acids. Written as DNA, the CDR3 is TGTGCCAGCAGCTTAGGGGTAGACTATGGCTACACCTTC. This encodes CASSLGVDYGYTF.

This clonotype was counted between two and nine times. The chain uses TRBV5-1 and TRBJ1-5; D gene uncertain. The CDR3 length is 15 residues. CDR1 and CDR2 from the germline V gene are SGHRS and YFSETQ. Between the trimmed V and J ends, which lost 3 bases and 0 bases, there was a span of 10 bases. The CDR3 loop reads CASSSDGNSNQPQHF. The CDR3 DNA is TGCGCCAGCAGCTCGGACGGGAATAGCAATCAGCCCCAGCATTTT.

Turning to this clonotype: The conserved closing phenylalanine or tryptophan is absent in this CDR3, likely reflecting a read error. The V and J genes are TRBV5-1 and TRBJ2-7; weak D call: TRBD2 (6 bases). Germline values: CDR1 SGHRS, CDR2 YFSETQ. The CDR3 length is 13 residues. V lost 1 base and J 8 bases, leaving 13 bases between the germline ends. Here the CDR3 DNA reads TGCGCCAGCAGCTTGAGTGCTAGCGACAAGCAGTACCTC. It yields the protein CASSLSASDKQYL.

This clonotype was seen at least ten times. J is TRBJ2-3 and V is TRBV20-1; D may be TRBD1 (6 bases). V dropped 2 bases and J dropped 6 bases, with 21 bases sitting between them. This CDR3 region has 16 residues. Germline-derived CDR1 and CDR2 are DFQATT and SNEGSKA (reference sequence). In nucleotides, the CDR3 is TGCAGTGCTAGATTGGTTTGGACAGATGGCGCGGATACGCAGTATTTT. This sequence encodes CSARLVWTDGADTQYF.

The chain has TRBV24-1 and TRBJ2-1, with TRBD1 as a possible D gene (6 bases). V was clipped by 1 base and J by 4 bases, with 7 bases between them. CDR1 is KGHDR and CDR2 is SFDVKD in the germline V gene. There are 14 residues in the CDR3. The CDR3 DNA sequence: TGTGCCACCAGTGATTTCGGACAGTACAATGAGCAGTTCTTC. This codes for CATSDFGQYNEQFF.

Turning to this clonotype: A read error is possible here, since a much larger clone lies one base away. The CDR3 sequence is CASSRWDGGLGETQYF. The CDR3 region has the DNA TGTGCCAGCAGCCGATGGGACGGGGGGCTAGGAGAGACCCAGTACTTC. The chain uses TRBV7-8 and TRBJ2-5; a possible D gene is TRBD2 (7 bases). Germline V gene sequence: CDR1 SGHVS, CDR2 FQNEAQ. The CDR3 length is 16 residues. The ends were cut back, 5 bases at V and 4 bases at J, with 20 bases in the middle.

This clonotype was counted at least ten times. The rearrangement joins TRBV7-2 to TRBJ1-2, with D possibly matching TRBD1 (5 bases). The germline V gene encodes CDR1 SGHTA and CDR2 FQGNSA. The CDR3 covers 13 residues. Deletions cut 2 bases from V and 8 bases from J, with 12 bases between. Here the CDR3 reads CASSLTGGRGYTF. The CDR3 nucleotides read TGTGCCAGCAGCTTAACGGGGGGTCGGGGCTACACCTTC.

This clonotype was picked up a small number of times. Being one base from a much bigger clone, this may be a read error. Lacking the conserved final phenylalanine or tryptophan, this CDR3 likely reflects a read error. The chain couples TRBV7-6 to TRBJ2-5, with D possibly TRBD2 on 6 matching bases. The germline V gene has CDR1 SGHVS and CDR2 FNYEAQ. This CDR3 has 16 residues. Deletions cut 6 bases from V and 4 bases from J, with 21 bases between. The CDR3 coding sequence is TGTGCCAGCAGAGAAGTTTACGGGAGAGGCCGAGAGACCCAGTACTCC. It encodes CASREVYGRGRETQYS.

In its sample, this clonotype was seen once. A much larger clone is a single base away; this may be a read error. This rearrangement joins TRBV5-1 to TRBJ1-2; 7 bases align to TRBD1. Per germline, CDR1 SGHRS and CDR2 YFSETQ. The CDR3 is 14 amino acids. The CDR3 here is CAGSLEAGGYGYTF. CDR3 coding DNA: TGCGCCGGCAGCTTGGAGGCAGGGGGCTATGGCTACACCTTC.

The chain has TRBV10-3 and TRBJ2-4; D is possibly TRBD1 (6 bases). CDR1 is ENHRY and CDR2 is SYGVKD in the germline V gene. The V end was cut by 10 bases, the J end by 5 bases, with 21 bases between. The CDR3 covers 15 residues. The CDR3 loop reads CASRLTGSSQNIQYF. The CDR3 DNA reads as TGTGCCAGCAGACTTACAGGGTCTAGCCAAAACATTCAGTACTTC.

The chain recombines TRBV24-1 with TRBJ1-1; 7 bases line up with TRBD1. V lost 4 bases and J lost 7; bases outside the gene matches: 5. The CDR3 contains 13 residues. Germline CDR1 and CDR2: KGHDR and SFDVKD. The CDR3 loop is CATSESRDSEAFF. CDR3 nucleotides: TGTGCCACCAGTGAAAGTCGGGACAGTGAAGCTTTCTTT.

This clonotype was counted many times. In DNA, the CDR3 is TGTGCCATCAGTGACACCCGGGACAAACAAGAGACCCAGTACTTC. Protein: CAISDTRDKQETQYF. The V gene is TRBV10-3, the J gene TRBJ2-5, with D possibly matching TRBD1 (6 bases). The CDR3 spans 15 residues. Looked up from germline, CDR1 is ENHRY and CDR2 is SYGVKD. Trimming stripped 3 bases from V and 2 bases from J, with 13 bases between.

Concerning this clonotype itself: This sequence may be a read error, since a much larger clone differs from it by one base. Since no conserved phenylalanine or tryptophan closes the CDR3, a read error is the likely cause. V and J are TRBV5-1 and TRBJ1-2; D gene ambiguous. CDR3 size: 12 residues. CDR1 is SGHRS and CDR2 is YFSETQ in the germline V gene. Trimming took 4 bases from V and 5 from J, leaving 9 bases between them. Here the CDR3 reads CASSPDYYGYTL. The DNA for the CDR3 is TGCGCCAGCAGCCCAGACTATTATGGCTACACCCTC.

This clonotype was counted at least ten times. The gene calls are TRBV5-1 and TRBJ2-3, with D possibly being TRBD1 (6 bases). Germline V CDR1 and CDR2: SGHRS, YFSETQ. The CDR3 sequence is 14 residues long. Trimming shortened V by 3 bases and J by 3 bases, and 11 bases separated the two germline ends. CDR3: CASSSNRETDTQYF. The CDR3 bases are TGCGCCAGCAGCTCGAACAGGGAAACAGATACGCAGTATTTT. The full variable domain, with the rest looked up from reference TRBV5-1 and TRBJ2-3, is KAGVTQTPRYLIKTRGQQVTLSCSPISGHRSVSWYQQTPGQGLQFLFEYFSETQRNKGNFPGRFSGRQFSNSRSEMNVSTLELGDSALYLCASSSNRETDTQYFGPGTRLTVL.

The sample holds many counts of this clonotype. V is TRBV20-1 and J is TRBJ1-2; unclear D gene. CDR1 DFQATT and CDR2 SNEGSKA come from the germline V gene (reference sequence). V lost 5 bases, J lost 8 bases, and 15 bases lay in between. The length of the CDR3 is 12 residues. The CDR3 region has the DNA TGCAGTGCTCCAGACGTAGGTCTCGGCTACACCTTC. Its translation is CSAPDVGLGYTF.

Many counts were recorded for this clonotype. The chain carries TRBV10-1 and TRBJ2-5; TRBD2 matches at 7 bases. CDR3 length: 16 residues. Germline-derived CDR1 and CDR2 are WNHNN and SYGVQD (reference sequence). Trimming cost V 3 bases and J 4 bases; bases outside gene matches: 11. CDR3 loop: CASSDRGSGSRETQYF. DNA of the CDR3: TGCGCCAGCAGTGACCGAGGTAGCGGGTCAAGAGAGACCCAGTACTTC.

The table lists this clonotype with many counts. The rearrangement joins TRBV15 to TRBJ2-5; 8 nucleotides match TRBD1. The CDR3 has 15 amino acids. Germline values: CDR1 LNHNV, CDR2 YYDKDF (reference sequence). V dropped 1 base and J dropped 5; count of bases not matched to a gene: 6. The CDR3 here is CATSRAGQGRETQYF. CDR3 sequence (DNA): TGTGCCACCAGCAGAGCCGGACAGGGTAGGGAGACCCAGTACTTC.

The CDR3 coding sequence is TGTGCCAGCAGCTTGACTGTCGGCTCTGGAAACACCATATATTTT. This codes for CASSLTVGSGNTIYF. V and J are TRBV5-6 and TRBJ1-3; no firm D call. The CDR3 covers 15 residues. The germline V gene has CDR1 SGHDT and CDR2 YYEEEE. Trimming cost V 1 base and J 0 bases, with 8 bases left between them.

This clonotype was seen many times. The chain recombines TRBV7-3 with TRBJ2-6; D gene uncertain. CDR3 size: 17 residues. Trimming removed 5 bases from V and 0 bases from J, with 14 bases in between. Germline assignment: CDR1 SGHTA and CDR2 FQGTGA. DNA for the CDR3: TGTGCCAGCAGCCGAGGCGGCGGAAGCTCTGGGGCCAACGTCCTGACTTTC. Translation: CASSRGGGSSGANVLTF. Supplemented by reference TRBV7-3 and TRBJ2-6, the full variable domain reads GAGVSQTPSNKVTEKGKYVELRCDPISGHTALYWYRQSLGQGPEFLIYFQGTGAADDSGLPNDRFFAVRPEGSVSTLKIQRTERGDSAVYLCASSRGGGSSGANVLTFGAGSRLTVL.